The 11 T cell receptor beta chains listed next were all sequenced from one sample in a study of cytomegalovirus exposure and HLA in healthy donors. The primer mix had 60 Vbeta and 13 Jbeta primers. Libraries were prepared by immunoSEQ multiplex PCR; TCRdb keeps only in-frame clonotypes and omits some of them. The profile covers 150,000 to 200,000 clones, with approximately 80% appearing a single time and approximately 2.9% taken by the ten largest. The sample consisted of PBMCs. Receptors were obtained from a woman aged 40 to 49 in good health and CMV-seropositive.

This chain connects TRBV10-2 to TRBJ2-1, with D tentatively TRBD2 (5 bases). Germline V gene data show CDR1 as WSHSY and CDR2 as SAAADI. V dropped 5 bases and J dropped 0 bases, with 11 bases sitting between them. The CDR3 is 15 residues long. The CDR3 reads CASSLDYSSYNEQFF. The CDR3 DNA follows: TGCGCCAGCAGTCTAGACTATAGCTCCTACAATGAGCAGTTCTTC.

On this clone: Other DNA variants within this sample encode the same CDR3. The rearrangement links TRBV7-2 to TRBJ1-2, with TRBD1 matching over 7 bases. The CDR3 sequence is 13 residues long. The J segment lost 6 bases and the V segment lost 5 bases, leaving 6 bases of the junction unmatched. Germline CDR1 reads SGHTA; CDR2 reads FQGNSA. The CDR3 sequence: CASSPRQGDGYTF. The CDR3 coding sequence is TGTGCCAGCAGCCCGCGACAGGGAGATGGCTACACCTTC.

The V gene is TRBV28, the J gene TRBJ1-2, with D possibly matching TRBD1 (6 bases). This CDR3 is 12 amino acids long. The germline V gene encodes CDR1 MDHEN and CDR2 SYDVKM. V was clipped by 7 bases and J by 3 bases, with 9 bases between them. This CDR3 is CASNRADYGYTF. In DNA, the CDR3 is TGTGCCAGCAACAGGGCAGACTATGGCTACACCTTC.

J is TRBJ2-5 and V is TRBV7-9, with 9 bases matching TRBD2. Per the germline V gene, CDR1 is SEHNR and CDR2 is FQNEAQ (reference sequence). The CDR3 is 16 amino acids. Trimming cost V 1 base and J 4 bases; bases outside gene matches: 7. The DNA of the CDR3 is TGTGCCAGCAGCTTAGGGGGCGGGGGGGCCGGAGAGACCCAGTACTTC. Translation gives CASSLGGGGAGETQYF.

The rearrangement links TRBV11-2 to TRBJ2-7; 15 bases match TRBD2. The CDR3 loop spans 16 amino acids. Losses at the gene ends were 1 base for V and 7 bases for J; bases not matched to a gene: 5. CDR1 SGHAT and CDR2 FQNNGV come from the germline V gene. Written as DNA, the CDR3 is TGTGCCAGCAGCTTAGGAGGACTAGCGGGGGGGCAAGAGCAGTACTTC. Residues: CASSLGGLAGGQEQYF.

The rearrangement uses TRBV7-9 and TRBJ1-2; D not resolved. Germline V gene lookup returns CDR1 SEHNR and CDR2 FQNEAQ (reference sequence). CDR3 length: 14 residues. V lost 7 bases and J 5 bases, leaving 17 bases between the germline ends. In DNA form, the CDR3 reads TGTGCCAGCACCCCATCGGCAGGCGCATATGGCTACACCTTC. Residues: CASTPSAGAYGYTF.

The chain employs TRBV5-1 and TRBJ2-5; weak D call: TRBD1 (6 bases). The end of the DNA aligns better with TRBJ2-7, so the J call may be wrong. Germline V gene sequence: CDR1 SGHRS, CDR2 YFSETQ. CDR3 length equals 16 residues. The CDR3 region is CASSFAVGAAVGEQYF. CDR3 nucleotide sequence: TGCGCCAGCAGCTTTGCCGTGGGGGCGGCCGTTGGCGAGCAGTACTTC.

The sample holds a few counts of this clone. V usage is TRBV25-1 and J usage is TRBJ1-6, with D hard to call. This CDR3 contains 13 residues. Germline V gene lookup returns CDR1 MGHDK and CDR2 SYGVNS. The V end was cut by 3 bases, the J end by 10 bases, with 10 bases between. The CDR3 protein is CASSDLFPSPLHF. As DNA, the CDR3 is TGTGCCAGCAGTGATCTGTTTCCCTCACCCCTCCACTTT.

V usage is TRBV30 and J usage is TRBJ1-5; TRBD1 is a possible D gene (5 bases). The CDR3 covers 13 residues. Deletions cut 1 base from V and 4 bases from J, with 8 bases between. CDR1 is GTSNPN and CDR2 is SVGIG in the germline V gene (reference sequence). CDR3 loop: CAWSERGNQPQHF. The CDR3, as DNA: TGTGCCTGGAGTGAAAGGGGAAATCAGCCCCAGCATTTT.

V gene TRBV30 combines with J gene TRBJ1-5; 7 bases match TRBD1. Looked up from germline, CDR1 is GTSNPN and CDR2 is SVGIG (reference sequence). V lost 2 bases to trimming and J lost 7 bases; unmatched junction nucleotides: 11. The CDR3 is 15 residues long. The DNA of the CDR3 is TGTGCCTGGAGTCCACCGGGACAGAGAAGACAGCCCCAGCATTTT. Its protein is CAWSPPGQRRQPQHF.

The rearrangement joins TRBV7-9 to TRBJ2-7, with 12 bases lining up with TRBD2. The CDR3 is made up of 15 amino acids. Germline trimming cut 3 bases from V and 0 bases from J; bases unmatched to any gene: 0. CDR1 SEHNR and CDR2 FQNEAQ come from the germline V gene (reference sequence). This CDR3 is CASSLTSGSSYEQYF. CDR3 DNA: TGTGCCAGCAGCTTGACTAGCGGGAGCTCCTACGAGCAGTACTTC.